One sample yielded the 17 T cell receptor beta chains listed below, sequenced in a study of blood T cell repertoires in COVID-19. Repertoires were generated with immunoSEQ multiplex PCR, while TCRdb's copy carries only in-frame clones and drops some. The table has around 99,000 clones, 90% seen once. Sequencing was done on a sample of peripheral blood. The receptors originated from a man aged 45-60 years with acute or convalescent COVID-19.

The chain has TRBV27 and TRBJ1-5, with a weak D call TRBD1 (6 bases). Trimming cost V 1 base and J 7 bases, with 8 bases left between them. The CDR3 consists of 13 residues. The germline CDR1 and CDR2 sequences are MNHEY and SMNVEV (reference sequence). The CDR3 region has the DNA TGTGCCAGCAGTTTATACCAGGGGCAGCCCCAGCATTTT. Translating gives CASSLYQGQPQHF.

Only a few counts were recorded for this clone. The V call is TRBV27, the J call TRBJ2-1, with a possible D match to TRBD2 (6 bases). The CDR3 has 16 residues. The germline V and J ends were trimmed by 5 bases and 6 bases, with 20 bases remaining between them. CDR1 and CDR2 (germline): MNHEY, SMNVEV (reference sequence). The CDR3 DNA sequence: TGTGCCAGCAGTCTTTTTACGGGGGTCGCGGTCAATGAGCAGTTCTTC. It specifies CASSLFTGVAVNEQFF.

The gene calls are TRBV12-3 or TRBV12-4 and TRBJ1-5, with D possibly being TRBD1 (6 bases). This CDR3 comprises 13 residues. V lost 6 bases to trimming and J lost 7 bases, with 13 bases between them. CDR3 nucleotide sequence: TGTGCCAGCAGCCTTGAGACAGGACAGCCCCAGCATTTT. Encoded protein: CASSLETGQPQHF.

For the CDR3, the DNA is TGCGCCAGCAGCTCCGGGGGAGAGAACACCGGGGAGCTGTTTTTT. Protein product: CASSSGGENTGELFF. The chain links TRBV5-1 to TRBJ2-2; TRBD2 is a possible D gene (6 bases). In germline, CDR1 is SGHRS, CDR2 YFSETQ. The CDR3 runs to 15 residues. V shed 3 bases and J shed 1 base, with 10 bases lying between them.

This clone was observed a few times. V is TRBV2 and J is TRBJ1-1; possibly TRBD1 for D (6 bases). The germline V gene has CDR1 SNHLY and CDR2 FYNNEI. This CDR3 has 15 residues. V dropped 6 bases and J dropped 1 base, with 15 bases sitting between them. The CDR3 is CASRTQGVSNTEAFF. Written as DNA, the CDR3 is TGTGCCAGCAGGACACAGGGCGTGTCGAACACTGAAGCTTTCTTT. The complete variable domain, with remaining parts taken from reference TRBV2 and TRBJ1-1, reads EPEVTQTPSHQVTQMGQEVILRCVPISNHLYFYWYRQILGQKVEFLVSFYNNEISEKSEIFDDQFSVERPDGSNFTLKIRSTKLEDSAMYFCASRTQGVSNTEAFFGQGTRLTVV.

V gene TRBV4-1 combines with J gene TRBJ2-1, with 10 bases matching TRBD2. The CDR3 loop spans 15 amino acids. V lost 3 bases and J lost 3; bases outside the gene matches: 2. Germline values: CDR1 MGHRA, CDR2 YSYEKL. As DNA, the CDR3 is TGCGCCAGCAGCCAGCTAGCGGGAGTCTACAATGAGCAGTTCTTC. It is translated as CASSQLAGVYNEQFF.

The CDR3 is CASSPLAGFDTQYF. The CDR3 bases are TGTGCCAGCAGTCCCCTAGCGGGATTTGATACGCAGTATTTT. This rearrangement joins TRBV27 to TRBJ2-3; 9 bases match TRBD2. The length of the CDR3 is 14 residues. Germline CDR1 and CDR2: MNHEY and SMNVEV (reference sequence). V lost 5 bases to trimming and J lost 6 bases; unmatched junction nucleotides: 6.

In DNA, the CDR3 is TGTGCCAGCAGTGAGAGGAGCAGCACTGAAGCTTTCTTT. It specifies CASSERSSTEAFF. This chain connects TRBV2 to TRBJ1-1; no clear D gene. CDR3 length: 13 residues. V was shortened by 3 bases and J by 4 bases, with 9 bases between the two germline ends. Germline V gives CDR1 SNHLY, CDR2 FYNNEI. Full variable domain (remainder filled in from reference TRBV2 and TRBJ1-1): EPEVTQTPSHQVTQMGQEVILRCVPISNHLYFYWYRQILGQKVEFLVSFYNNEISEKSEIFDDQFSVERPDGSNFTLKIRSTKLEDSAMYFCASSERSSTEAFFGQGTRLTVV.

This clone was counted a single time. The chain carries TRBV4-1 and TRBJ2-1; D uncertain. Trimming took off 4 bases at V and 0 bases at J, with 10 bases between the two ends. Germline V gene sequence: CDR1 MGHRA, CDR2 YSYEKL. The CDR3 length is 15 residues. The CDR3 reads CASSLGESSYNEQFF. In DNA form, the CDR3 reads TGCGCCAGCAGCCTCGGAGAGAGCTCCTACAATGAGCAGTTCTTC.

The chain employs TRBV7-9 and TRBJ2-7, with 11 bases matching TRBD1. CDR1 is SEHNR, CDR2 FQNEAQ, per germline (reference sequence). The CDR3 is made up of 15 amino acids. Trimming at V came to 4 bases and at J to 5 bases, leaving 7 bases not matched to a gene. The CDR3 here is CASSWGQGELDEQYF. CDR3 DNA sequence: TGTGCCAGCAGCTGGGGACAGGGGGAGTTGGACGAGCAGTACTTC.

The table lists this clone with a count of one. In DNA, the CDR3 is TGTGCCAGCAGCTTGGAAAGGACAGCTGATAACTATGGCTACACCTTC. Amino acid sequence: CASSLERTADNYGYTF. The V and J genes are TRBV7-8 and TRBJ1-2, with D possibly being TRBD1 (6 bases). The germline V and J ends were trimmed by 3 bases and 1 base, with 15 bases remaining between them. CDR1 and CDR2 from the germline V gene are SGHVS and FQNEAQ. The CDR3 runs 16 residues.

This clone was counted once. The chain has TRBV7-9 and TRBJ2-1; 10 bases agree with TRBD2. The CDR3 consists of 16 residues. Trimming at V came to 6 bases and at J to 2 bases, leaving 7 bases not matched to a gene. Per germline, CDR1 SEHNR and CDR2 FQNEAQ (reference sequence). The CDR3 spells CASRSLAGGPYNEQFF. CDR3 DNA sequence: TGTGCCAGCAGATCCTTAGCGGGAGGCCCCTACAATGAGCAGTTCTTC.

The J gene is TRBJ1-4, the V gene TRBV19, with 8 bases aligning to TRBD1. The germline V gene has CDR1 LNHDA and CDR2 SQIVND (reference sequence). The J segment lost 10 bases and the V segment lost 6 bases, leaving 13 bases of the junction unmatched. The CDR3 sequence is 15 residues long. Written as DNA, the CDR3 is TGTGCCAGTAGGCCGACAGGGGCGCCACCAGGAAAACTGTTTTTT. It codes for CASRPTGAPPGKLFF.

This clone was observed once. The CDR3: CASRRGTSGNTGELFF. Here the CDR3 DNA reads TGTGCCAGTAGACGAGGGACTAGCGGGAACACCGGGGAGCTGTTTTTT. This chain uses TRBV19 with TRBJ2-2, with 11 bases that match TRBD2. With 6 bases clipped from V and 1 base from J, the junction kept 4 bases outside the gene matches. The CDR3 sequence is 16 residues long. The germline CDR1 and CDR2 sequences are LNHDA and SQIVND (reference sequence).

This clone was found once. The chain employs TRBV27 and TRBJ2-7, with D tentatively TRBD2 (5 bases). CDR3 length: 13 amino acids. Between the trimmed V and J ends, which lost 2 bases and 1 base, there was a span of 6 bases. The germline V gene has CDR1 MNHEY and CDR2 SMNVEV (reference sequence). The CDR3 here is CASSLPGSYEQYF. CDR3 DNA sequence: TGTGCCAGCAGTTTACCGGGGTCCTACGAGCAGTACTTC.

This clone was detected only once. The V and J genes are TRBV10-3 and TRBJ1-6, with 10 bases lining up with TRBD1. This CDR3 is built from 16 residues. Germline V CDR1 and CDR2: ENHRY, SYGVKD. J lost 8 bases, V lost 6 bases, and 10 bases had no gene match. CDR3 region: CAISPIRGTGDSPLHF. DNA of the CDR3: TGTGCCATCAGCCCGATCCGCGGGACAGGGGATTCACCCCTCCACTTT.

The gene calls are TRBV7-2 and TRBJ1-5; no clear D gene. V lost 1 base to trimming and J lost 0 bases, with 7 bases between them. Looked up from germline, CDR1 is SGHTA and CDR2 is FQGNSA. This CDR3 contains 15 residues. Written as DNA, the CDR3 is TGTGCCAGCAGCTTAGTACACCGTAGCAATCAGCCCCAGCATTTT. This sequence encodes CASSLVHRSNQPQHF.